The subject of this entry is one T cell receptor (beta chain). This sample is drawn from a study of control samples from healthy donors and cancer patients. TCRdb's copy holds only in-frame clones and misses some; the assay was immunoSEQ multiplex PCR. The sample holds some 130,000 clones; 92% are singletons and the top ten take around 2.1%. CDR3 length: 12 residues. V was trimmed by 5 bases and J by 2 bases, leaving 6 bases between them. Germline lookup yields CDR1 MDHEN and CDR2 SYDVKM. This receptor was identified in a woman in her 50s in good health. The chain carries TRBV28 and TRBJ1-2; D not resolved. The sample comprised blood. CDR3: CASSPFNYGYTF. The CDR3 DNA sequence: TGTGCCAGCAGTCCTTTCAACTATGGCTACACCTTC.